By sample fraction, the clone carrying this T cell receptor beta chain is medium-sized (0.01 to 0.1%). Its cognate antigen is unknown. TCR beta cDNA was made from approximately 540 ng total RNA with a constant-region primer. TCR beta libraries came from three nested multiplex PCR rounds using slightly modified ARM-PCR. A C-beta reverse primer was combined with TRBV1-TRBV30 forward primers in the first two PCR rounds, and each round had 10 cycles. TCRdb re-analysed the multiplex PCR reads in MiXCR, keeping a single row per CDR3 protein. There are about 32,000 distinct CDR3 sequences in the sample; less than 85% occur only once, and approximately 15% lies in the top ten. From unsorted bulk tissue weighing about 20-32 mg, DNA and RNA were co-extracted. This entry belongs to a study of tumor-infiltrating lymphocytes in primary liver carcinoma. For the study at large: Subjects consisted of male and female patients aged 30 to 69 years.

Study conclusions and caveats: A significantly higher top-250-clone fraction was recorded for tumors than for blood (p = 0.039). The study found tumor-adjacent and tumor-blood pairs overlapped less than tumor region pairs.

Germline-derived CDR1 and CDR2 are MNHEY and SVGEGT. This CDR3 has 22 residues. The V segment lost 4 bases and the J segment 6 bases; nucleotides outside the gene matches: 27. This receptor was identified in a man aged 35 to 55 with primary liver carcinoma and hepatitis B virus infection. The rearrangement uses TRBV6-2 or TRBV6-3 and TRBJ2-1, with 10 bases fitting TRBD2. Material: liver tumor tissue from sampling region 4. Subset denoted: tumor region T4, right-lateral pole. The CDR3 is CASSFLIEAWVLAGERVNEQFF. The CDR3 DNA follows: TGTGCCAGCAGTTTCCTGATTGAGGCGTGGGTTCTAGCGGGAGAAAGGGTCAATGAGCAGTTCTTC.